The rows below give T cell receptor beta chains drawn from one sample of a study of T cell changes during pregnancy in multiple sclerosis. The data were produced by immunoSEQ multiplex PCR, yet TCRdb's version contains in-frame clones alone and is incomplete. Of approximately 69,000 clones listed, about 95% were seen once; the top ten hold 0.58%. The sequencing used peripheral blood, collected in the third trimester of pregnancy. These receptor sequences come from a female donor with multiple sclerosis, enrolled in a pregnancy study. Both conserved end residues are part of each CDR3. The D gene is left open where the match is weak. A clone size is listed for some rows: how often the clone was seen (once, few, many), or a class if it is expanded.

v_call: TRBV30
d_call: TRBD2
j_call: TRBJ2-1
clone_size: NA
cdr3_aa: CAWGGVSSYNEQFF
cdr3_nt: TGTGCCTGGGGGGGGGTCAGCTCCTACAATGAGCAGTTCTTC

v_call: TRBV7-2
d_call: NA
j_call: TRBJ2-2
clone_size: NA
cdr3_aa: CASSSLRVTGELFF
cdr3_nt: TGTGCCAGCAGCTCCTTGAGGGTCACCGGGGAGCTGTTTTTT

v_call: TRBV5-6
d_call: TRBD1
j_call: TRBJ1-2
clone_size: NA
cdr3_aa: CASSYGGQDYGYTF
cdr3_nt: TGTGCCAGCAGCTACGGGGGACAGGACTATGGCTACACCTTC

v_call: TRBV11-1
d_call: NA
j_call: TRBJ2-5
clone_size: NA
cdr3_aa: CASSLGSGRQETQYF
cdr3_nt: TGTGCCAGCAGCTTAGGTTCAGGTCGGCAAGAGACCCAGTACTTC

v_call: TRBV6-6
d_call: TRBD2
j_call: TRBJ2-7
clone_size: few
cdr3_aa: CASSYSLAVSYEQYF
cdr3_nt: TGTGCCAGCAGTTACTCCCTAGCGGTCTCCTACGAGCAGTACTTC

v_call: TRBV7-2
d_call: TRBD1
j_call: TRBJ2-5
clone_size: NA
cdr3_aa: CASSLRQGRQTQYF
cdr3_nt: TGTGCCAGCAGCTTGAGACAGGGCCGGCAGACCCAGTACTTC

v_call: TRBV7-3
d_call: TRBD2
j_call: TRBJ2-2
clone_size: NA
cdr3_aa: CASSRQGTSGGFNTGELFF
cdr3_nt: TGTGCCAGCAGCCGCCAAGGGACTAGCGGGGGCTTTAACACCGGGGAGCTGTTTTTT

v_call: TRBV7-9
d_call: NA
j_call: TRBJ2-7
clone_size: NA
cdr3_aa: CASSLYPPAGSSYEQYF
cdr3_nt: TGTGCCAGCAGCTTATACCCCCCCGCGGGGAGCTCCTACGAGCAGTACTTC

v_call: TRBV14
d_call: NA
j_call: TRBJ2-3
clone_size: NA
cdr3_aa: CASSHGQLGADTQYF
cdr3_nt: TGTGCCAGCAGCCATGGACAGTTAGGCGCAGATACGCAGTATTTT

v_call: TRBV4-3
d_call: NA
j_call: TRBJ1-5
clone_size: NA
cdr3_aa: CASSPDQGGQPQHF
cdr3_nt: TGCGCCAGCAGCCCCGACCAGGGCGGACAGCCCCAGCATTTT

v_call: TRBV11-3
d_call: TRBD1
j_call: TRBJ1-5
clone_size: NA
cdr3_aa: CASSNSIRQGNQPQHF
cdr3_nt: TGTGCCAGCAGCAACTCGATACGACAGGGAAATCAGCCCCAGCATTTT

v_call: TRBV27
d_call: NA
j_call: TRBJ2-7
clone_size: NA
cdr3_aa: CASSTGGNYEQYF
cdr3_nt: TGTGCCAGCTCCACAGGCGGCAACTACGAGCAGTACTTC

v_call: TRBV7-9
d_call: TRBD1
j_call: TRBJ2-3
clone_size: NA
cdr3_aa: CASSPKGGTGYDTQYF
cdr3_nt: TGTGCCAGCAGCCCGAAGGGTGGGACAGGGTATGATACGCAGTATTTT

v_call: TRBV6-1
d_call: NA
j_call: TRBJ1-1
clone_size: NA
cdr3_aa: CASSELNRLDTEAFF
cdr3_nt: TGTGCCAGCAGTGAACTTAACAGGCTCGACACTGAAGCTTTCTTT

v_call: TRBV6-1
d_call: TRBD1
j_call: TRBJ1-1
clone_size: NA
cdr3_aa: CASSDSDRSAEAFF
cdr3_nt: TGTGCCAGCAGTGACTCGGACAGGTCGGCTGAAGCTTTCTTT

v_call: TRBV21-1
d_call: NA
j_call: TRBJ1-1
clone_size: NA
cdr3_aa: CASRPGALHDGQNTEAFF
cdr3_nt: TGTGCCAGCAGGCCCGGCGCCCTCCATGACGGACAGAACACTGAAGCTTTCTTT

v_call: TRBV4-2
d_call: TRBD1
j_call: TRBJ2-2
clone_size: once
cdr3_aa: CASSRETGGTGELFF
cdr3_nt: TGTGCCAGCAGCCGAGAGACAGGGGGTACCGGGGAGCTGTTTTTT

v_call: TRBV12-5
d_call: TRBD2
j_call: TRBJ2-2
clone_size: NA
cdr3_aa: CASGLARLASNTGELFF
cdr3_nt: TGTGCTAGTGGTTTGGCCCGACTAGCGTCGAACACCGGGGAGCTGTTTTTT

v_call: TRBV9
d_call: TRBD2
j_call: TRBJ2-5
clone_size: NA
cdr3_aa: CASSVGGLAETQYF
cdr3_nt: TGTGCCAGCAGCGTAGGGGGACTAGCGGAGACCCAGTACTTC

v_call: TRBV5-1
d_call: NA
j_call: TRBJ1-6
clone_size: NA
cdr3_aa: CASSLLRPPLPFPRGDSPLHF
cdr3_nt: TGCGCCAGCAGCTTGCTTCGCCCCCCCCTACCATTTCCCCGCGGAGATTCACCCCTCCACTTT

v_call: TRBV6-1
d_call: TRBD2
j_call: TRBJ2-5
clone_size: NA
cdr3_aa: CASSEGRDREASGGARETQYF
cdr3_nt: TGTGCCAGCAGTGAAGGCCGAGACAGGGAAGCTAGCGGGGGGGCCCGGGAGACCCAGTACTTC

v_call: TRBV5-1
d_call: TRBD1
j_call: TRBJ1-1
clone_size: NA
cdr3_aa: CASSLAWDRVTNTEAFF
cdr3_nt: TGCGCCAGCAGCTTGGCGTGGGACAGGGTGACGAACACTGAAGCTTTCTTT

v_call: TRBV18
d_call: TRBD1
j_call: TRBJ2-2
clone_size: NA
cdr3_aa: CASSPMIRQGNGELFF
cdr3_nt: TGTGCCAGCTCACCCATGATCAGACAGGGGAACGGGGAGCTGTTTTTT

v_call: TRBV6-4
d_call: TRBD2
j_call: TRBJ2-3
clone_size: NA
cdr3_aa: CASSGRGGTDTQYF
cdr3_nt: TGTGCCAGCAGTGGCCGGGGGGGCACAGATACGCAGTATTTT

v_call: TRBV6-5
d_call: TRBD1
j_call: TRBJ1-2
clone_size: NA
cdr3_aa: CASSPTGAYGYTF
cdr3_nt: TGTGCCAGCAGCCCTACAGGGGCCTATGGCTACACCTTC

v_call: TRBV7-9
d_call: TRBD1
j_call: TRBJ1-1
clone_size: NA
cdr3_aa: CASSSQNRGPEAFF
cdr3_nt: TGTGCCAGCAGCTCCCAAAACAGGGGTCCTGAAGCTTTCTTT

v_call: TRBV15
d_call: NA
j_call: TRBJ1-2
clone_size: NA
cdr3_aa: CATSRDGEDGYTF
cdr3_nt: TGTGCCACCAGCAGAGATGGTGAGGATGGCTACACCTTC

v_call: TRBV4-1
d_call: NA
j_call: TRBJ1-1
clone_size: NA
cdr3_aa: CASSQYRETEAFF
cdr3_nt: TGCGCCAGCAGCCAGTACAGGGAGACTGAAGCTTTCTTT

v_call: TRBV7-2
d_call: TRBD1
j_call: TRBJ1-1
clone_size: NA
cdr3_aa: CASSSGQATGEAFF
cdr3_nt: TGTGCCAGCAGCTCGGGACAGGCTACAGGTGAAGCTTTCTTT

v_call: TRBV18
d_call: NA
j_call: TRBJ1-1
clone_size: few
cdr3_aa: CASSPEPDLAEAFF
cdr3_nt: TGTGCCAGCTCACCGGAGCCGGACTTGGCTGAAGCTTTCTTT

v_call: TRBV30
d_call: NA
j_call: TRBJ1-2
clone_size: NA
cdr3_aa: CAWGRARARPNYGYTF
cdr3_nt: TGTGCCTGGGGCCGGGCCAGGGCTCGTCCTAACTATGGCTACACCTTC

v_call: TRBV7-3
d_call: TRBD2
j_call: TRBJ2-3
clone_size: NA
cdr3_aa: CASRPTSGTDTQYF
cdr3_nt: TGTGCTTCCCGACCCACTAGCGGCACAGATACGCAGTATTTT

v_call: TRBV6-6
d_call: NA
j_call: TRBJ2-4
clone_size: NA
cdr3_aa: CASNGYALGIQYF
cdr3_nt: TGTGCCAGCAACGGTTACGCCCTTGGCATTCAGTACTTC

v_call: TRBV19
d_call: TRBD2
j_call: TRBJ2-3
clone_size: NA
cdr3_aa: CASKLAGDWDTQYF
cdr3_nt: TGTGCCAGTAAACTAGCGGGGGATTGGGATACGCAGTATTTT

v_call: TRBV7-2
d_call: NA
j_call: TRBJ1-2
clone_size: NA
cdr3_aa: CASSRREAAYGYTF
cdr3_nt: TGTGCCAGCAGTCGGAGAGAGGCAGCCTATGGCTACACCTTC

v_call: TRBV4-3
d_call: TRBD1
j_call: TRBJ2-3
clone_size: NA
cdr3_aa: CASSQVRQGDSQYF
cdr3_nt: TGCGCCAGCAGCCAAGTAAGACAGGGGGATTCGCAGTATTTT

v_call: TRBV9
d_call: NA
j_call: TRBJ1-3
clone_size: NA
cdr3_aa: CASKGTGNTIYF
cdr3_nt: TGTGCCAGCAAGGGGACTGGAAACACCATATATTTT

v_call: TRBV2
d_call: TRBD1
j_call: TRBJ2-7
clone_size: NA
cdr3_aa: CASNRGWSYEQYF
cdr3_nt: TGTGCCAGCAACAGGGGATGGTCCTACGAGCAGTACTTC

v_call: TRBV5-4
d_call: TRBD1
j_call: TRBJ2-1
clone_size: NA
cdr3_aa: CASRTMGQANNEQFF
cdr3_nt: TGTGCCAGCAGAACTATGGGACAGGCAAACAATGAGCAGTTCTTC

v_call: TRBV5-4
d_call: NA
j_call: TRBJ1-3
clone_size: NA
cdr3_aa: CASSLDQGSGNTIYF
cdr3_nt: TGTGCCAGCAGCTTGGATCAGGGATCCGGAAACACCATATATTTT

v_call: TRBV20-1
d_call: TRBD1
j_call: TRBJ1-4
clone_size: NA
cdr3_aa: CSADRGEKLFF
cdr3_nt: TGCAGTGCTGACAGGGGTGAAAAACTGTTTTTT

v_call: TRBV9
d_call: NA
j_call: TRBJ1-3
clone_size: NA
cdr3_aa: CASSEHRAGIPGNTIYF
cdr3_nt: TGTGCCAGCAGCGAACACAGGGCTGGTATCCCAGGAAACACCATATATTTT

v_call: TRBV5-1
d_call: NA
j_call: TRBJ1-1
clone_size: NA
cdr3_aa: CASSLAGSLGREAFF
cdr3_nt: TGCGCCAGCAGCTTGGCCGGGTCCCTTGGGAGAGAAGCTTTCTTT

v_call: TRBV19
d_call: TRBD1
j_call: TRBJ2-7
clone_size: NA
cdr3_aa: CASSRQGQEDEQYF
cdr3_nt: TGTGCCAGTAGCCGCCAGGGACAGGAAGACGAGCAGTACTTC

v_call: TRBV6-5
d_call: NA
j_call: TRBJ1-1
clone_size: NA
cdr3_aa: CASSEGWNTEAFF
cdr3_nt: TGTGCCAGCAGCGAGGGATGGAACACTGAAGCTTTCTTT

v_call: TRBV5-5
d_call: TRBD1
j_call: TRBJ1-2
clone_size: NA
cdr3_aa: CASSLGTGTGVRGTF
cdr3_nt: TGTGCCAGCAGCTTGGGAACGGGGACAGGAGTGAGGGGCACCTTC

v_call: TRBV18
d_call: TRBD2
j_call: TRBJ2-7
clone_size: NA
cdr3_aa: CASSPPSGTSYEQYF
cdr3_nt: TGTGCCAGCTCACCACCTAGCGGGACTTCCTACGAGCAGTACTTC

v_call: TRBV6-5
d_call: TRBD1
j_call: TRBJ2-7
clone_size: NA
cdr3_aa: CASSVDRGVYEQYF
cdr3_nt: TGTGCCAGCAGTGTAGACAGGGGAGTTTACGAGCAGTACTTC

v_call: TRBV6-1
d_call: NA
j_call: TRBJ1-4
clone_size: once
cdr3_aa: CASTGGAGEKLFF
cdr3_nt: TGTGCCAGCACTGGGGGGGCGGGGGAAAAACTGTTTTTT

v_call: TRBV4-1
d_call: NA
j_call: TRBJ1-1
clone_size: NA
cdr3_aa: CASTATGHLNTEAFF
cdr3_nt: TGCGCCAGCACCGCGACGGGACATCTGAACACTGAAGCTTTCTTT

v_call: TRBV28
d_call: TRBD1
j_call: TRBJ1-1
clone_size: NA
cdr3_aa: CASSPLRGRGQGEAFF
cdr3_nt: TGTGCCAGCAGTCCGCTCCGGGGCAGGGGGCAAGGTGAAGCTTTCTTT